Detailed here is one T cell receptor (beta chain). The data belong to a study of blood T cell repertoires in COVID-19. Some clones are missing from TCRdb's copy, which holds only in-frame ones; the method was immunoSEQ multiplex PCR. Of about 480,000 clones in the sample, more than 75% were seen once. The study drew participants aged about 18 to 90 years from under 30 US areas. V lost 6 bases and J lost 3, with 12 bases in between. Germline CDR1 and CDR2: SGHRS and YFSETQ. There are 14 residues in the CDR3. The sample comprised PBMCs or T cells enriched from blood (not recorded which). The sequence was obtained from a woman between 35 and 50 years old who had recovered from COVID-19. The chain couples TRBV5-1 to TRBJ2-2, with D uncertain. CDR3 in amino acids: CASTETHYTGELFF. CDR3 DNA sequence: TGCGCCAGCACCGAGACTCATTACACCGGGGAGCTGTTTTTT.